This entry describes one T cell receptor beta chain. The source of the sample is a study of cytomegalovirus exposure and HLA in healthy donors. The PCR used 60 Vbeta and 13 Jbeta primers. Measured with immunoSEQ multiplex PCR; TCRdb has only the in-frame clones, and not every one. The repertoire consists of 150,000 to 200,000 clones, with roughly 77% occurring once and the leading ten covering about 11%. There are 15 residues in the CDR3. The germline CDR1 and CDR2 sequences are MDHEN and SYDVKM. Trimming pared 6 bases from V and 2 bases from J, leaving 17 bases between. This sequence joins TRBV28 and TRBJ2-7; D possibly corresponds to TRBD2 (5 bases). The receptor was isolated from a man aged 18 to 29 in good health and CMV-seropositive. The source material was PBMCs. The CDR3 bases are TGTGCCAGCAGGAAACCCCGGGATTTTCCCTACGAGCAGTACTTC. It is translated as CASRKPRDFPYEQYF.